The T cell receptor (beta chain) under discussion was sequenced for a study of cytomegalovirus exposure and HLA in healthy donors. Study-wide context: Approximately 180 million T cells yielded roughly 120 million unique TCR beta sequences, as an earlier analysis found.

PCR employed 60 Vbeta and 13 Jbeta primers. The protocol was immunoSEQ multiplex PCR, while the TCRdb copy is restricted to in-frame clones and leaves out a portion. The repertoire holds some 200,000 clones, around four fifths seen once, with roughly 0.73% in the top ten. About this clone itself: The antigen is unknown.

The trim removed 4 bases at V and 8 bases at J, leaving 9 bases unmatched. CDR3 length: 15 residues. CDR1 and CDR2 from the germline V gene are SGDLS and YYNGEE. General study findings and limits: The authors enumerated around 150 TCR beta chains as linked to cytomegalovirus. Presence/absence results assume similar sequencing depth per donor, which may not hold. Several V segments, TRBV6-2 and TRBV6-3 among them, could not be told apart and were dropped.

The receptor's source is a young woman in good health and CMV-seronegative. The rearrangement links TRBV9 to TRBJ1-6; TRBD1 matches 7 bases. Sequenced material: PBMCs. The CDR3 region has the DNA TGTGCCAGCAGCCCGGAGGGGGCCTCCTATTCACCCCTCCACTTT. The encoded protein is CASSPEGASYSPLHF.